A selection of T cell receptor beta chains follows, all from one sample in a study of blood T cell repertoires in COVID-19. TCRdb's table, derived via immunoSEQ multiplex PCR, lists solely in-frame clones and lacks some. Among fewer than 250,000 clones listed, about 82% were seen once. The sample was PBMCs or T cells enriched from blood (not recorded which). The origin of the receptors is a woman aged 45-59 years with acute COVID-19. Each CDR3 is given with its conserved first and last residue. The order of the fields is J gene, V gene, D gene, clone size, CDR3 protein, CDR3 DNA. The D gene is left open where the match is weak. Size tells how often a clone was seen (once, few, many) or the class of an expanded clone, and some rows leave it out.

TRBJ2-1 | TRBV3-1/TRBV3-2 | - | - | CASSQSGGSAYNEQFF | TGTGCCAGCAGCCAAAGTGGCGGGTCTGCCTACAATGAGCAGTTCTTC
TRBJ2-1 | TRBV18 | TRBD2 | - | CASSPPDGGGEQFF | TGTGCCAGCTCACCACCCGACGGGGGGGGTGAGCAGTTCTTC
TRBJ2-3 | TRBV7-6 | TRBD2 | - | CASSSLAGGTDTQYF | TGTGCCAGCAGCTCGCTAGCGGGGGGAACAGATACGCAGTATTTT
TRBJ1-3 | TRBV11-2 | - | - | CASSLSTGQTGNTIYF | TGTGCCAGCAGCTTATCAACAGGGCAGACTGGAAACACCATATATTTT
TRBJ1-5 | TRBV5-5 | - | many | CASSLDAGGNQPQHF | TGTGCCAGCAGCTTGGATGCGGGGGGCAATCAGCCCCAGCATTTT
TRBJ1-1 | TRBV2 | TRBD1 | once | CARKGQPQGTEAFF | TGTGCCAGAAAGGGACAGCCCCAGGGCACTGAAGCTTTCTTT
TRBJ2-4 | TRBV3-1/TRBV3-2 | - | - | CASSPSTVGKNIQYF | TGTGCCAGCAGCCCGTCCACAGTTGGCAAAAACATTCAGTACTTC
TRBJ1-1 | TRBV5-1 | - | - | CASSFPPLGGNTEAFF | TGCGCCAGCAGCTTCCCCCCACTGGGGGGGAACACTGAAGCTTTCTTT
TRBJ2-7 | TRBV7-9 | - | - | CASSPSSFYEQYF | TGTGCCAGCAGCCCCAGTTCTTTCTACGAGCAGTACTTC
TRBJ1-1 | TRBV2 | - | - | CASSLGQHTEAFF | TGTGCCAGCAGTCTAGGACAGCACACTGAAGCTTTCTTT
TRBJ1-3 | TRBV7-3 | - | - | CASSLGSSGNTIYF | TGTGCCAGCAGCTTAGGCTCCTCTGGAAACACCATATATTTT
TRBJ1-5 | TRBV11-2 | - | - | CASSLGHPNQPQHF | TGTGCCAGCAGCTTAGGGCACCCTAATCAGCCCCAGCATTTT
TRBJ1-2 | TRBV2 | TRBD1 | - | CASTAGQGIRANYGYTF | TGTGCCAGCACCGCGGGACAGGGCATTAGGGCTAACTATGGCTACACCTTC
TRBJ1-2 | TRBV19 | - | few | CASSIDSGTYGYTF | TGTGCCAGTAGTATAGATTCCGGGACATATGGCTACACCTTC
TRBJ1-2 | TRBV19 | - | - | CASSIFSSYTF | TGTGCCAGTAGTATCTTCTCTAGCTACACCTTC
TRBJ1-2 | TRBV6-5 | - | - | CASSYSQGRNYGYTF | TGTGCCAGCAGTTACTCGCAGGGGCGGAACTATGGCTACACCTTC
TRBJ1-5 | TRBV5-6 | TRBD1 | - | CASSLGGDSNQPQHF | TGTGCCAGCAGCTTGGGCGGGGACAGTAATCAGCCCCAGCATTTT
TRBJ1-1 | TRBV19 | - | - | CASSIRSRGAEAFF | TGTGCCAGTAGTATCAGGTCCCGCGGGGCTGAAGCTTTCTTT
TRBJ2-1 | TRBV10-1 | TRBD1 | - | CASSERTGFSYNEQFF | TGCGCCAGCAGTGAGAGGACAGGGTTTTCCTACAATGAGCAGTTCTTC
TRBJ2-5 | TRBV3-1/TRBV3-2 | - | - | CASSQSLAALETQYF | TGTGCCAGCAGCCAGTCCCTGGCGGCCCTGGAGACCCAGTACTTC
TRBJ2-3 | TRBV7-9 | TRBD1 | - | CASSSPGQGSTDTQYF | TGTGCCAGCAGCTCCCCGGGACAGGGGTCAACAGATACGCAGTATTTT
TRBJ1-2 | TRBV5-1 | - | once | CASSPGGPDYGYTF | TGCGCCAGCAGCCCCGGGGGGCCTGACTATGGCTACACCTTC
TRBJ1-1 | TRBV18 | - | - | CASSEQGPGTEAFF | TGTGCCAGCTCTGAACAGGGTCCCGGGACTGAAGCTTTCTTT
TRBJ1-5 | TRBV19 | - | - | CASSTTGGRGNQPQHF | TGTGCCAGTAGTACGACCGGAGGTAGGGGGAACCAGCCCCAGCATTTT
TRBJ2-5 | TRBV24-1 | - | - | CATAPGLIEEETQYF | TGTGCCACCGCCCCGGGACTCATAGAAGAAGAGACCCAGTACTTC
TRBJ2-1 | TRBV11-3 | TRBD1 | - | CASSSGTGTVGGEQFF | TGTGCCAGCAGCTCCGGAACAGGGACAGTGGGTGGTGAGCAGTTCTTC
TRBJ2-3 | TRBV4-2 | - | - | CASSQIPGSTDTQYF | TGTGCCAGCAGCCAAATACCAGGGAGCACAGATACGCAGTATTTT
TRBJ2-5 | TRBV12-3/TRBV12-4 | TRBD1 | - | CASSPGQLETQYF | TGTGCCAGCAGCCCGGGACAGTTGGAGACCCAGTACTTC
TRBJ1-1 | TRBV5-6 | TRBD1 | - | CASSLGTEYTEAFF | TGTGCCAGCAGCCTCGGGACAGAATACACTGAAGCTTTCTTT
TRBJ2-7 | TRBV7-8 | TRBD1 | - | CASSPKRQGSEQYF | TGTGCCAGCAGCCCTAAACGACAGGGGAGCGAGCAGTACTTC
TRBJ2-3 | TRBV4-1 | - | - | CASRDYHTDTQYF | TGCGCCAGCAGGGACTACCACACAGATACGCAGTATTTT
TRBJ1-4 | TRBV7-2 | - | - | CASSVGHNEKLFF | TGTGCCAGCAGCGTGGGCCATAATGAAAAACTGTTTTTT
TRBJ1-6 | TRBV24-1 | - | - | CATSDSQGWITYNSPLHF | TGTGCCACCAGTGATTCCCAGGGGTGGATAACCTATAATTCACCCCTCCACTTT
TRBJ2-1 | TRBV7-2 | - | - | CASSLGLQGLDEQFF | TGTGCCAGCAGCTTAGGTCTACAGGGTTTGGATGAGCAGTTCTTC
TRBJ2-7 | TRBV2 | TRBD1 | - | CASTLQGALTYEQYF | TGTGCCAGCACGCTACAGGGGGCATTAACCTACGAGCAGTACTTC
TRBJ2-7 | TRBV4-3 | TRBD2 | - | CASSQAAGGAYEQYF | TGCGCCAGCAGCCAAGCGGCGGGGGGTGCCTACGAGCAGTACTTC
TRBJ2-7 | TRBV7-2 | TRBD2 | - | CASITTGGGAYEQYF | TGTGCCAGCATCACGACTGGCGGGGGGGCGTACGAGCAGTACTTC
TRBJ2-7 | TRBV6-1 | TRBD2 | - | CASVGGGVSYEQYF | TGTGCCAGCGTTGGCGGGGGGGTCTCCTACGAGCAGTACTTC
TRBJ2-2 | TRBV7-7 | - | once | CASSLVGETTTNTGELFF | TGTGCTAGCAGCTTAGTGGGTGAAACGACTACGAACACCGGGGAGCTGTTTTTT
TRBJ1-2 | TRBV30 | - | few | CARSGRHGYTF | TGTGCACGCTCAGGGAGGCATGGCTACACCTTC
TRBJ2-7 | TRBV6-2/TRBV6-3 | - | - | CASSYSLKITGIPSYEQYF | TGTGCCAGCAGTTACTCCCTGAAAATAACAGGGATACCCTCCTACGAGCAGTACTTC
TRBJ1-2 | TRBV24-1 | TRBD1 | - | CATSDATGYGYTF | TGTGCCACCAGTGATGCGACAGGGTATGGCTACACCTTC
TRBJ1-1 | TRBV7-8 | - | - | CASILGAVRTEAFF | TGTGCCAGCATCCTAGGGGCAGTTCGGACTGAAGCTTTCTTT
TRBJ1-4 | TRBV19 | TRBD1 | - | CASSMQGTENEKLFF | TGTGCCAGTAGTATGCAGGGGACAGAGAATGAAAAACTGTTTTTT
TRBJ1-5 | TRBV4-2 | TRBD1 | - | CASSRTGTGNNQPQHF | TGTGCCAGCAGCCGAACCGGGACAGGGAACAATCAGCCCCAGCATTTT
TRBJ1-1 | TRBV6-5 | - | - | CASSPQRGGDTEAFF | TGTGCCAGCAGTCCCCAACGCGGGGGTGACACTGAAGCTTTCTTT
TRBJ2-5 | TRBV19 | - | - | CASSMGSEIGRETQYF | TGTGCCAGTAGTATGGGGTCGGAAATAGGGAGGGAGACCCAGTACTTC
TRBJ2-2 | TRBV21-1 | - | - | CASSKGARGMNTGELFF | TGTGCCAGCAGCAAAGGGGCCAGGGGAATGAACACCGGGGAGCTGTTTTTT
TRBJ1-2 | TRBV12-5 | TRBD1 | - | CASGLGRGFGYTF | TGTGCTAGTGGTTTAGGCAGGGGGTTTGGCTACACCTTC
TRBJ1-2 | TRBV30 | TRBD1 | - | CAWRGDRGTGYTF | TGTGCCTGGAGGGGGGACAGGGGAACTGGCTACACCTTC
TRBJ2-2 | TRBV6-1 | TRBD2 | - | CASSGTSGGVFSNTGELFF | TGTGCCAGCAGTGGGACTAGCGGGGGAGTCTTTTCGAACACCGGGGAGCTGTTTTTT
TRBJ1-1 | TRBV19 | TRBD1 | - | CASSAGTGVTEAFF | TGTGCCAGTAGTGCCGGGACAGGTGTCACTGAAGCTTTCTTT
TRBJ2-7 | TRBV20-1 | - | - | CSAREGGEQYF | TGCAGTGCTAGAGAAGGAGGCGAGCAGTACTTC
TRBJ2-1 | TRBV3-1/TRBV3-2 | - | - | CASQLVGGAGNEQFF | TGTGCCAGCCAACTAGTTGGAGGGGCGGGAAATGAGCAGTTCTTC
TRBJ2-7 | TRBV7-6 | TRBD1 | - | CASSPAGQGRYEQYF | TGTGCCAGCAGCCCCGCTGGACAGGGGCGCTACGAGCAGTACTTC
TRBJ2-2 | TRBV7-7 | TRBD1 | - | CASSLTDRVEAGELFF | TGTGCCAGCAGCCTTACGGACAGGGTTGAGGCCGGGGAGCTGTTTTTT
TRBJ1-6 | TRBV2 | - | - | CASTQGKGWSSPLHF | TGTGCCAGCACCCAAGGGAAGGGGTGGAGTTCACCCCTCCACTTT
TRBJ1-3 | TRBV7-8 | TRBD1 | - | CASSSRQGSGNTIYF | TGTGCCAGCAGCTCCAGACAGGGGTCTGGAAACACCATATATTTT
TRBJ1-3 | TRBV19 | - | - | CASSAPRTNGNTIYF | TGTGCCAGTAGTGCCCCCCGGACAAATGGAAACACCATATATTTT
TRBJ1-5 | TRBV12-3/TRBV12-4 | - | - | CASRTSDSQPQHF | TGTGCCAGCAGGACTAGTGACTCCCAGCCCCAGCATTTT